The 4 T cell receptor beta chains below were found in one sample sequenced in a study of CD8+CD57+ T cells in acquired aplastic anemia. Genomic DNA constituted the template upon which TCR beta VDJ and CDR3 profiling was performed. TCRdb used MiXCR to reprocess the reads, holding one entry per CDR3 protein. This repertoire shows over 200,000 distinct CDR3 sequences, over 60% found once; its top ten account for approximately 30%. The sample consisted of sorted CD4+, CD8+, or CD8+CD57+ T cells (not recorded which) from PBMCs. The source of these receptors is a human donor in good health.

The chain joins TRBV29-1 to TRBJ2-2; 16 nucleotides align to TRBD2. Germline CDR1 reads SQVTM; CDR2 reads ANQGSEA. This CDR3 is built from 20 residues. V trimming: 5 bases; J trimming: 3 bases; junction bases outside the gene matches: 15. Here the CDR3 reads CSVPPRGLAGGRFDTGELFF. The CDR3 DNA reads TGCAGCGTTCCCCCGCGGGGACTAGCGGGGGGGCGGTTTGACACCGGGGAGCTGTTTTTT.

This clonotype was detected a few times. The chain is built from TRBV2 and TRBJ1-3; D unresolved. Germline CDR1 and CDR2: SNHLY and FYNNEI. This CDR3 is 12 amino acids long. V was shortened by 9 bases and J by 0 bases, with 6 bases between the two germline ends. CDR3 sequence reads: CASSFSGNTIYF. DNA for the CDR3: TGTGCCAGTTCCTTCTCTGGAAACACCATATATTTT.

The chain links TRBV2 to TRBJ2-2; D perhaps matches TRBD2 (6 bases). Trimming left V 6 bases short and J 7 bases short, with 9 bases between. The CDR3 spans 12 residues. Germline lookup yields CDR1 SNHLY and CDR2 FYNNEI. The CDR3 DNA sequence: TGTGCCAGCAGGAAGACTAGCGGGGAGCTGTTTTTT. It encodes CASRKTSGELFF.

The chain links TRBV11-2 to TRBJ1-2; tentatively, D is TRBD1 (5 bases). V gave up 0 bases and J gave up 7 bases, with 18 bases separating them. Germline V lookup: CDR1 SGHAT, CDR2 FQNNGV. This CDR3 region has 16 residues. CDR3 sequence (DNA): TGTGCCAGCAGCTTAGATGGTTCACTAAAGAGGGGTGGCTACACCTTC. Its protein product is CASSLDGSLKRGGYTF.